The subject of this entry is one TCR beta chain. This entry comes from a study of blood T cell repertoires in COVID-19. In the original workflow: How many nucleated cells were present was estimated from reference gene primer amplification. Profiling relied on immunoSEQ multiplex PCR, and the TCRdb table lists in-frame clones only, not all of them. Clone size and the V and J calls come from that table; the DNA yielded D and trimming. The sample shows a few hundred thousand clones, 70% to 90% of them seen only once. The ends were cut back, 4 bases at V and 8 bases at J, with 14 bases in the middle. CDR3 size: 13 residues. CDR1 is ENHRY and CDR2 is SYGVKD in the germline V gene.

V usage is TRBV10-3 and J usage is TRBJ1-2; weak D call: TRBD1 (6 bases). Sequencing was done on a sample of peripheral blood. The TCR was taken from a woman between 70 and 85 years old with acute or convalescent COVID-19. The CDR3 DNA is TGTGCCATCAGTGCGGGGTCAGGGGTAGGCTACACCTTC. It is translated as CAISAGSGVGYTF.